The source of this TCR beta chain is a study of tumor and adjacent non-tumor tissue in lung cancer. Overall study findings and caveats: Compared with tumor, normal lung showed significantly lower TCR diversity.

Germline CDR1 SGHNT, CDR2 YENEEA. CDR3 size: 17 residues. This sample's RNA came from whole unsorted tissue. The normal lung tissue was taken more than 3 cm from the tumor edge. Three rounds of nested PCR, following a modified ARM-PCR protocol, produced the TCRbeta library. Via MiXCR, TCRdb re-called the multiplex PCR reads, giving one row per CDR3 protein. The sample has over 40,000 distinct CDR3 sequences; about 70% are singletons. With regard to this clonotype: Its antigen is undetermined. An end of the junction differs from the germline gene, which may be a read error.

V and J are TRBV11-3 and TRBJ1-1, with D hard to call. Input material: distant non-tumor lung tissue. This TCR came from a woman between 55 and 75 years old with non-small cell lung cancer. The CDR3 coding sequence is TGTGCCAGCAGCTTAGAAGTATTGAGCCTGATGAACACTGAAGATTTCTTT. Translation gives CASSLEVLSLMNTEDFF. Based on the CDR3 plus reference TRBV11-3 and TRBJ1-1, the full variable domain is EAGVVQSPRYKIIEKKQPVAFWCNPISGHNTLYWYLQNLGQGPELLIRYENEEAVDDSQLPKDRFSAERLKGVDSTLKIQPAELGDSAVYLCASSLEVLSLMNTEDFFGQGTRLTVV.